This T cell receptor (beta chain) was captured by sequencing in a study of blood T cell repertoires in COVID-19. Turning to the study itself: Spain, Italy and the United States supplied samples that represented acute and convalescent COVID-19. In each case, the material was cDNA or gDNA derived from T cells, B-cell-depleted T cells, or PBMCs.

In the original processing: The assay estimated nucleated cells by amplifying reference gene primers. Clones were read by immunoSEQ multiplex PCR, and TCRdb kept only the in-frame ones, dropping some. That table is the source of V, J and clone size, and D and trimming were worked out from the DNA. This sample yields about 180,000 clones, of which about 83% are seen a single time; roughly 18% belongs to the top ten. This CDR3 comprises 14 residues. Looked up from germline, CDR1 is MNHEY and CDR2 is SMNVEV (reference sequence). Between the trimmed V and J ends, which lost 0 bases and 5 bases, there was a span of 7 bases. Seattle's enrolled individuals joined amid active infection and were then monitored longitudinally.

Sequenced material: peripheral blood. The TCR originated in a person aged 65 to 85 with COVID-19, enrolled during active disease. V is TRBV27 and J is TRBJ1-4, with D uncertain. The CDR3 region has the DNA TGTGCCAGCAGTTTATCTTCAATCAATGAAAAACTGTTTTTT. Translating gives CASSLSSINEKLFF.